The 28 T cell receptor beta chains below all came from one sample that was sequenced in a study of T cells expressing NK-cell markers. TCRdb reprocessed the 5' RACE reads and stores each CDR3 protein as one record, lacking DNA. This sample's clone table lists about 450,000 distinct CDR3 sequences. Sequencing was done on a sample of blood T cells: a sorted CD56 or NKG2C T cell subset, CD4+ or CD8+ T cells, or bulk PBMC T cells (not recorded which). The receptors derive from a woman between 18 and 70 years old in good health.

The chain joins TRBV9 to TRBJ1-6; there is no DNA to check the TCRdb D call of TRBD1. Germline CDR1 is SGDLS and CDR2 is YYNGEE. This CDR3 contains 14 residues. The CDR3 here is CASNNRDRGSPLHF.

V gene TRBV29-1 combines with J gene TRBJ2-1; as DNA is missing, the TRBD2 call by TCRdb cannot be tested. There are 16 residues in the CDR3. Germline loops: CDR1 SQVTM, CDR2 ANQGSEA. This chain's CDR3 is CSVEGASGRVENEQFF.

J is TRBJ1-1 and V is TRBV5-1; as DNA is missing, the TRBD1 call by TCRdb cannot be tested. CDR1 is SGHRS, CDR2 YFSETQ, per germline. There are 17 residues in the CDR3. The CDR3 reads CASSLGQGADYGTEAFF.

CDR3 residues: CASSFLPYGTAYGYTF. The V gene is TRBV28, the J gene TRBJ1-2; the TCRdb call, TRBD1, lacks DNA for checking. The CDR3 has 16 amino acids. Germline values: CDR1 MDHEN, CDR2 SYDVKM.

CDR3 protein: CASSQDLLRTEAFF. The gene calls are TRBV4-1 and TRBJ1-1. The CDR3 is 14 amino acids. Germline-derived CDR1 and CDR2 are MGHRA and YSYEKL.

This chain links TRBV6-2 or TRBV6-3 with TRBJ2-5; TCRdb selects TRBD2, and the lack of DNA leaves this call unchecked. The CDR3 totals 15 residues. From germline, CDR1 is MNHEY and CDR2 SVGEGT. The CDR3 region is CASSPWMGSGETQYF.

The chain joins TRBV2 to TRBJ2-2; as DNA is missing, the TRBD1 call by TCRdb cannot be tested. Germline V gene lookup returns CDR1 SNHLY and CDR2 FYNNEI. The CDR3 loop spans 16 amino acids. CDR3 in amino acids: CATRGKQGMDTGELFF.

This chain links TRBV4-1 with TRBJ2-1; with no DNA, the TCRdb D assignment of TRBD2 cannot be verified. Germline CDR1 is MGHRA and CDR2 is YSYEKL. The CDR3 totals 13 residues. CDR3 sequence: CASSHFSGHEQFF.

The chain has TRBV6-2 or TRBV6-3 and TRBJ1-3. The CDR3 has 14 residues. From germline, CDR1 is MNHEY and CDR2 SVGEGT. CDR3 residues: CASGKGPAGNTIYF.

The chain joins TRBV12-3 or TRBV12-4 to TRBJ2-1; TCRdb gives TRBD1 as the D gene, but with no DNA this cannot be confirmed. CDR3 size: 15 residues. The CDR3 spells CASSLRGGSYNEQFF.

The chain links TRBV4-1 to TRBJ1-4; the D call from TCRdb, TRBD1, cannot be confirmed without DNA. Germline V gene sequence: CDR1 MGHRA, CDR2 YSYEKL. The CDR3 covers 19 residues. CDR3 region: CASSQDRGGGGGLNEKLFF.

The CDR3 reads CASSSPDRAGGYTF. The chain uses TRBV5-1 and TRBJ1-2; as DNA is missing, the TRBD1 call by TCRdb cannot be tested. There are 14 residues in the CDR3. Germline V gives CDR1 SGHRS, CDR2 YFSETQ.

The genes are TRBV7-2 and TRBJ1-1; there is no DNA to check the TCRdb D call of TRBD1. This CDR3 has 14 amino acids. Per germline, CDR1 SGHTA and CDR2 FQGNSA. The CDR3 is CASSSQGPYTEAFF.

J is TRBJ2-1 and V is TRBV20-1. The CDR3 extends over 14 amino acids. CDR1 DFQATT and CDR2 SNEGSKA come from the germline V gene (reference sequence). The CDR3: CSALESGRDVEQFF.

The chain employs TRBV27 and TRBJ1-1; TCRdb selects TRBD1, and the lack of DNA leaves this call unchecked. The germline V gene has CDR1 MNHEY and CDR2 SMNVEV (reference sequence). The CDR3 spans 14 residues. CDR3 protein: CASSNTGFRTEAFF.

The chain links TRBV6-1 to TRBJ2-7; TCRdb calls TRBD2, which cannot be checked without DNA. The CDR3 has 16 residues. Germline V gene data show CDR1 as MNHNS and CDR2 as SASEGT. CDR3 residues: CASTGMIAGGPHEQYF.

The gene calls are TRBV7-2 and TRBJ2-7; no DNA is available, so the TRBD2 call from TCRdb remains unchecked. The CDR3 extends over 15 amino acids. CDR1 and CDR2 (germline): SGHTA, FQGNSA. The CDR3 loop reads CASSYSRTRQIEQYF.

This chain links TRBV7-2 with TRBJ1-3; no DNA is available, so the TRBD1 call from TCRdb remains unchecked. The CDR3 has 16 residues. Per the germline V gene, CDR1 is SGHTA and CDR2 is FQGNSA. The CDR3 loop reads CASSSPGPSSGNTIYF.

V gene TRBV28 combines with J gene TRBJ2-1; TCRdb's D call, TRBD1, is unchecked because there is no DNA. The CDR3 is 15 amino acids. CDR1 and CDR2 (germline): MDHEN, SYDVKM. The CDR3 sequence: CASSLRGQGRDEQFF.

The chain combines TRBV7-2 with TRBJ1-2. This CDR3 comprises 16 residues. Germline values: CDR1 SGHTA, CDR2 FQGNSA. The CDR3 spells CASSSRPTGGNYGYTF.

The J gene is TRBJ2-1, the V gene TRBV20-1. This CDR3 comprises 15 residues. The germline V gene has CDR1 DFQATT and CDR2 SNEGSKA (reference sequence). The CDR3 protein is CSASVPSGQVNEQFF.

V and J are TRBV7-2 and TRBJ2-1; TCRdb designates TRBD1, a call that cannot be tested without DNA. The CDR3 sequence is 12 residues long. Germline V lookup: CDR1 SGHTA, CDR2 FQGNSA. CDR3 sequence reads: CASSLPGQVQFF.

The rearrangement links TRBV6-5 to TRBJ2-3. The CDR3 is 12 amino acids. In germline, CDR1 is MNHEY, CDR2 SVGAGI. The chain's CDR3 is CASSRHSDTQYF.

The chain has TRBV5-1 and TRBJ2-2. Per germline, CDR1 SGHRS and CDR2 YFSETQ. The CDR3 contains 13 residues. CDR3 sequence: CASSLVPPGELFF.

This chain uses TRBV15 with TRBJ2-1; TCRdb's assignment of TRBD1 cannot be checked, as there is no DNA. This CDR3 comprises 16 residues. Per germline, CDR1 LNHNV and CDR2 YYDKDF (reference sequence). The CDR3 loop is CATSSDGPGGRNEQFF.

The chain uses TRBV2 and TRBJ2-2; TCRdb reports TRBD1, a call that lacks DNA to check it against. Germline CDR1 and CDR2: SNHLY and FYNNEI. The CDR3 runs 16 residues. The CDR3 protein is CASRKLTGSGTGELFF.

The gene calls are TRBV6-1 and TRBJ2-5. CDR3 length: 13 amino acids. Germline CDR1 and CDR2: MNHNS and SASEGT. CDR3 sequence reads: CASSADFQETQYF.

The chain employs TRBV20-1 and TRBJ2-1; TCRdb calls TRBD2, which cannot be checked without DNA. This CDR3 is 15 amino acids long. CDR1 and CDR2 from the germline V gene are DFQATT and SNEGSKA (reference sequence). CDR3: CSAPRLAGGLYEQFF.